This T cell receptor beta chain was recovered during a study of blood T cell repertoires in COVID-19. Study summary: Samples representing acute and convalescent COVID-19 were sourced from the United States, Italy and Spain.

Germline values: CDR1 SNHLY, CDR2 FYNNEI. CDR3 length: 15 residues. V was pared by 6 bases and J by 5 bases, with 9 bases of the junction left unmatched. The assay was immunoSEQ multiplex PCR, and TCRdb's table has in-frame clones only and misses some. Here the sample spans around 74,000 clones, more than 75% being singletons. The chain uses TRBV2 and TRBJ2-2; 7 bases fit TRBD2. Material for sequencing was peripheral blood. The receptor was isolated from a woman over 75 with active or convalescent COVID-19. Here the CDR3 reads CASSDETSRTGELFF. In nucleotides, the CDR3 is TGTGCCAGCAGCGACGAGACTAGCAGAACCGGGGAGCTGTTTTTT. The full variable domain, completed using reference TRBV2 and TRBJ2-2, is EPEVTQTPSHQVTQMGQEVILRCVPISNHLYFYWYRQILGQKVEFLVSFYNNEISEKSEIFDDQFSVERPDGSNFTLKIRSTKLEDSAMYFCASSDETSRTGELFFGEGSRLTVL.